This T cell receptor (beta chain) appears in the sequencing data of a study of graft-versus-host responses after intestinal transplantation. This clone was recorded a few times. The junction departs from the called germline gene at one end, perhaps through a read error. Clones were read by immunoSEQ multiplex PCR, and TCRdb kept only the in-frame ones, dropping some. The table includes approximately 5,000 clones, roughly 30% detected once. The CDR3 length is 15 residues. CDR1 and CDR2 (germline): SGHKS, YYEKEE (reference sequence). Material: alloreactive CD4+ T cells from a mixed lymphocyte reaction culture, obtained before transplantation. The subset: CFSE-low proliferating T cells sorted from roughly six-day pre-transplant mixed lymphocyte reaction (GvH or HvG direction). The gene calls are TRBV5-5 and TRBJ2-5; possibly TRBD1 or TRBD2 for D (6 bases each). This TCR was recovered from a human patient who was an organ donor for intestinal transplantation. DNA of the CDR3: TGTGCCAGCAGCTCATCGGGGGCTTACCAGGAGACCCAGTACTTC. It codes for CASSSSGAYQETQYF.